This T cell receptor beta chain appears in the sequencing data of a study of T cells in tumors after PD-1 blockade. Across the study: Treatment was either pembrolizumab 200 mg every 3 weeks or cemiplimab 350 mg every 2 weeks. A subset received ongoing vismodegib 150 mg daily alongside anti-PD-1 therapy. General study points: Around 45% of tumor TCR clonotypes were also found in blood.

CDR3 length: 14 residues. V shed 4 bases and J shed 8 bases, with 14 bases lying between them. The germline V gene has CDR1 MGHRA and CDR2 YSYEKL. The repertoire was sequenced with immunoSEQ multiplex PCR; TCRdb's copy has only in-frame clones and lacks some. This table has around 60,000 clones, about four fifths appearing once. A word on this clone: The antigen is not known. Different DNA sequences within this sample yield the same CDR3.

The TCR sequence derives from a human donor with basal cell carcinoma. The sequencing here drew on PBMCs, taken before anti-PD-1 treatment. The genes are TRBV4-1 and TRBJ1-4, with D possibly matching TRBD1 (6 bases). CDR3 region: CASSPSNREEKLFF. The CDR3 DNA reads TGCGCCAGCAGCCCTTCGAACAGGGAGGAAAAACTGTTTTTT.